One sample yielded the 10 T cell receptor beta chains listed below, sequenced in a study of control samples from healthy donors and cancer patients. Sequencing used immunoSEQ multiplex PCR; TCRdb keeps in-frame clones, though not all of them. The sample carries 110,000 or so clones, about nine tenths recorded once. Source material: blood. The receptors stem from a human donor in good health. The donor label of this sample is uncertain.

In this sample, this clone turned up a few times. The chain couples TRBV3-1 (or the pseudogene TRBV3-2) to TRBJ1-4; weak D call: TRBD1 (5 bases). The germline V gene encodes CDR1 LGHDT and CDR2 YNNKEL (reference sequence). This CDR3 is 14 amino acids long. The V end lost 4 bases, the J end lost 7 bases, and 13 bases lay between the germline ends. The CDR3 reads CASSLRQSGEKLFF. The CDR3 DNA reads TGTGCCAGCAGCCTCCGACAGTCGGGTGAAAAACTGTTTTTT.

V gene TRBV18 combines with J gene TRBJ2-7, with D perhaps TRBD2 (6 bases). CDR1 is KGHSH and CDR2 is LQKENI in the germline V gene. Trimming removed 0 bases from V and 3 bases from J, with 9 bases in between. The CDR3 contains 14 residues. CDR3 DNA: TGTGCCAGCTCACCACCGTCGGGAGACTACGAGCAGTACTTC. It translates to CASSPPSGDYEQYF.

The V and J genes are TRBV2 and TRBJ2-1; 7 bases are shared with TRBD1. The CDR3 covers 14 residues. CDR1 and CDR2 from the germline V gene are SNHLY and FYNNEI. J lost 2 bases, V lost 6 bases, and 4 bases had no gene match. DNA of the CDR3: TGTGCCAGCAGAGGACAGGCAACCTACAATGAGCAGTTCTTC. Translating gives CASRGQATYNEQFF.

The chain couples TRBV7-9 to TRBJ1-4; 10 bases are shared with TRBD1. The junction had 6 bases not matched to a gene; V was cut back by 3 bases and J by 8 bases. CDR1 and CDR2 from the germline V gene are SEHNR and FQNEAQ (reference sequence). The CDR3 has 15 amino acids. As DNA, the CDR3 is TGTGCCAGCAGCTTCGACAGGGGGCGAGGGGAAAAACTGTTTTTT. The encoded protein is CASSFDRGRGEKLFF.

V is TRBV24-1 and J is TRBJ2-1; D gene uncertain. V was shortened by 3 bases and J by 5 bases, with 16 bases between the two germline ends. This CDR3 is built from 16 residues. Germline assignment: CDR1 KGHDR and CDR2 SFDVKD. CDR3 protein: CATSDPTLGRDNEQFF. The CDR3 DNA sequence: TGTGCCACCAGTGATCCGACCCTCGGGCGAGACAATGAGCAGTTCTTC.

The chain combines TRBV11-2 with TRBJ2-7, with D tentatively TRBD2 (6 bases). Germline CDR1 reads SGHAT; CDR2 reads FQNNGV. CDR3 size: 15 residues. V was shortened by 0 bases and J by 0 bases, with 9 bases between the two germline ends. Written as DNA, the CDR3 is TGTGCCAGCAGCTTAGATCAGACTAGCTCCTACGAGCAGTACTTC. Translation gives CASSLDQTSSYEQYF. Full variable domain (rest looked up from reference TRBV11-2 and TRBJ2-7): EAGVAQSPRYKIIEKRQSVAFWCNPISGHATLYWYQQILGQGPKLLIQFQNNGVVDDSQLPKDRFSAERLKGVDSTLKIQPAKLEDSAVYLCASSLDQTSSYEQYFGPGTRLTVT.

The gene calls are TRBV11-2 and TRBJ2-7; no clear D. Germline values: CDR1 SGHAT, CDR2 FQNNGV. The CDR3 contains 14 residues. The V gene lost 0 bases and the J gene lost 1 base, with 7 bases spanning the gap. The CDR3 protein is CASSLDPESYEQYF. Here the CDR3 DNA reads TGTGCCAGCAGCTTAGACCCAGAGTCCTACGAGCAGTACTTC. The full variable domain, in which reference TRBV11-2 and TRBJ2-7 provide the parts outside the CDR3, is EAGVAQSPRYKIIEKRQSVAFWCNPISGHATLYWYQQILGQGPKLLIQFQNNGVVDDSQLPKDRFSAERLKGVDSTLKIQPAKLEDSAVYLCASSLDPESYEQYFGPGTRLTVT.

The chain uses TRBV7-2 and TRBJ1-1; D might be TRBD1 (5 bases). Germline CDR1 and CDR2: SGHTA and FQGNSA. V lost 1 base and J 8 bases, leaving 14 bases between the germline ends. This CDR3 region has 14 residues. The CDR3 bases are TGTGCCAGCAGCTTAGGACAGACAATAAAAGAAGCTTTCTTT. Amino acids: CASSLGQTIKEAFF.

This chain joins TRBV6-1 and TRBJ1-3; no definite D call. V dropped 1 base and J dropped 4 bases, with 14 bases sitting between them. This CDR3 is built from 16 residues. Germline V gene data show CDR1 as MNHNS and CDR2 as SASEGT. This CDR3 is CASSEGPSFQGNTIYF. In DNA, the CDR3 is TGTGCCAGCAGTGAAGGCCCCTCGTTTCAAGGAAACACCATATATTTT.

The V call is TRBV4-1, the J call TRBJ2-2; D remains unclear. The CDR3 spans 12 residues. The germline V and J ends were trimmed by 0 bases and 13 bases, with 9 bases remaining between them. Germline V lookup: CDR1 MGHRA, CDR2 YSYEKL. CDR3 bases: TGCGCCAGCAGCCAAGATCAGGACGGGCTGTTTTTT. Translation gives CASSQDQDGLFF.